The rows below give T cell receptor beta chains drawn from one sample of a study of cytomegalovirus exposure and HLA in healthy donors. Produced via immunoSEQ multiplex PCR; TCRdb's table is partial and in-frame only. Here the sample spans approximately 130,000 clones, around 70% being singletons. Sequencing input: PBMCs. These receptors all stem from a human donor in good health. Both conserved end residues are part of each CDR3. Each record gives: V gene, clone size, CDR3 length, D gene, J gene, CDR3 protein, CDR3 DNA. A D gene is named only where the DNA matches it firmly. Clone sizes are given selectively: once, few, many, or a class where the clone is expanded.

V: TRBV5-1
size: -
length: 14
D: -
J: TRBJ1-1
CDR3: CASSYAPGASEAFF
DNA: TGCGCCAGCAGCTACGCCCCGGGAGCCAGTGAAGCTTTCTTT

V: TRBV7-3
size: -
length: 15
D: TRBD2
J: TRBJ2-1
CDR3: CASSLGTSGMNEQFF
DNA: TGTGCCAGCAGCTTAGGGACTAGCGGGATGAATGAGCAGTTCTTC

V: TRBV28
size: -
length: 11
D: -
J: TRBJ2-7
CDR3: CASTSLYEQYF
DNA: TGTGCCAGCACCTCCCTCTACGAGCAGTACTTC

V: TRBV15
size: -
length: 15
D: -
J: TRBJ2-3
CDR3: CATSGQKFSTDTQYF
DNA: TGTGCCACCAGCGGACAGAAGTTTAGCACAGATACGCAGTATTTT

V: TRBV4-3
size: -
length: 13
D: TRBD2
J: TRBJ2-5
CDR3: CASSQEPSGTQYF
DNA: TGCGCCAGCAGCCAAGAACCTAGCGGGACCCAGTACTTC

V: TRBV27
size: -
length: 9
D: -
J: TRBJ2-4
CDR3: CASSLGLYF
DNA: TGTGCCAGCAGTTTGGGCTTGTACTTC

V: TRBV27
size: few
length: 15
D: TRBD1
J: TRBJ2-1
CDR3: CASSPDRVGDNEQFF
DNA: TGTGCCAGCAGTCCCGACAGGGTAGGTGACAATGAGCAGTTCTTC

V: TRBV9
size: -
length: 16
D: TRBD1
J: TRBJ1-2
CDR3: CASSVVHGQGASGYTF
DNA: TGTGCCAGCAGCGTAGTCCATGGACAGGGGGCGTCCGGCTACACCTTC

V: TRBV27
size: -
length: 17
D: -
J: TRBJ2-7
CDR3: CAMRLGADTLYSYEQYF
DNA: TGTGCCATGCGTCTGGGGGCGGACACCTTGTACTCCTACGAGCAGTACTTC

V: TRBV7-9
size: -
length: 16
D: -
J: TRBJ2-5
CDR3: CASSLAGGGAGETQYF
DNA: TGTGCCAGCAGCTTAGCAGGTGGGGGGGCTGGAGAGACCCAGTACTTC

V: TRBV7-6
size: few
length: 12
D: TRBD2
J: TRBJ2-1
CDR3: CASSSPGGEQFF
DNA: TGTGCCAGCAGCTCCCCGGGAGGAGAGCAGTTCTTC

V: TRBV2
size: -
length: 14
D: -
J: TRBJ1-5
CDR3: CASSEGGHGQPQHF
DNA: TGTGCCAGCAGTGAAGGGGGGCACGGGCAGCCCCAGCATTTT

V: TRBV5-1
size: -
length: 16
D: TRBD2
J: TRBJ2-3
CDR3: CASSLAGREYLDTQYF
DNA: TGCGCCAGCAGCTTGGCCGGGCGGGAGTATCTAGATACGCAGTATTTT

V: TRBV27
size: -
length: 16
D: TRBD2
J: TRBJ2-2
CDR3: CASSHKRGVNTGELFF
DNA: TGTGCCAGCAGCCACAAGCGGGGGGTGAACACCGGGGAGCTGTTTTTT

V: TRBV29-1
size: -
length: 13
D: TRBD2
J: TRBJ2-1
CDR3: CSVVSGGMGEQFF
DNA: TGCAGCGTTGTTAGCGGGGGTATGGGTGAGCAGTTCTTC

V: TRBV18
size: -
length: 16
D: TRBD1
J: TRBJ2-3
CDR3: CASSPTGTGDPDTQYF
DNA: TGTGCCAGCTCACCGACTGGGACAGGGGATCCAGATACGCAGTATTTT

V: TRBV6-5
size: -
length: 14
D: TRBD1
J: TRBJ2-7
CDR3: CASKPGQGPYEQYF
DNA: TGTGCCAGCAAACCGGGACAGGGGCCCTACGAGCAGTACTTC

V: TRBV7-3
size: -
length: 14
D: TRBD1
J: TRBJ1-1
CDR3: CASNPTGGNTEAFF
DNA: TGTGCCAGCAACCCAACAGGGGGGAACACTGAAGCTTTCTTT

V: TRBV6-5
size: -
length: 13
D: -
J: TRBJ1-4
CDR3: CASSFRGHEKLFF
DNA: TGTGCCAGCAGTTTTCGGGGACACGAAAAACTGTTTTTT

V: TRBV7-3
size: -
length: 13
D: -
J: TRBJ1-1
CDR3: CASSLLGHTEAFF
DNA: TGTGCCAGCAGCTTACTGGGGCACACTGAAGCTTTCTTT

V: TRBV19
size: -
length: 12
D: -
J: TRBJ1-4
CDR3: CASSDGAVGLFF
DNA: TGTGCCAGTAGTGATGGAGCAGTGGGACTGTTTTTT

V: TRBV14
size: -
length: 15
D: -
J: TRBJ2-1
CDR3: CASSQEYGRHNEQFF
DNA: TGTGCCAGCAGCCAAGAGTATGGGAGGCACAATGAGCAGTTCTTC

V: TRBV9
size: -
length: 17
D: TRBD1
J: TRBJ1-2
CDR3: CASSVGTGGIGGYGYTF
DNA: TGTGCCAGCAGCGTAGGAACAGGGGGAATTGGCGGCTATGGCTACACCTTC

V: TRBV7-3
size: -
length: 15
D: TRBD2
J: TRBJ2-7
CDR3: CASSLSGGSSYEQYF
DNA: TGTGCCAGCAGCCTTAGCGGGGGATCGTCCTACGAGCAGTACTTC

V: TRBV9
size: -
length: 15
D: TRBD1
J: TRBJ1-4
CDR3: CASSVDGTDHEKLFF
DNA: TGTGCCAGCAGCGTAGACGGGACAGATCATGAAAAACTGTTTTTT

V: TRBV10-3
size: many
length: 12
D: -
J: TRBJ2-1
CDR3: CALADSYNEQFF
DNA: TGTGCCCTTGCGGACAGTTACAATGAGCAGTTCTTC

V: TRBV2
size: -
length: 14
D: -
J: TRBJ1-5
CDR3: CASSEGQGNQPQHF
DNA: TGTGCCAGCAGTGAAGGGCAGGGAAACCAGCCCCAGCATTTT

V: TRBV7-9
size: once
length: 16
D: TRBD1
J: TRBJ2-3
CDR3: CSSSFKDRVDTDTQYF
DNA: TGTTCCAGCAGTTTCAAGGACAGGGTGGACACAGATACGCAGTATTTT

V: TRBV6-5
size: -
length: 14
D: TRBD1
J: TRBJ2-5
CDR3: CASRQSTGQETQYF
DNA: TGTGCCAGCAGACAGTCGACAGGGCAAGAGACCCAGTACTTC

V: TRBV28
size: -
length: 15
D: TRBD1
J: TRBJ2-7
CDR3: CASSPSGTGTYEQYF
DNA: TGTGCCAGCAGTCCATCCGGGACAGGGACCTACGAGCAGTACTTC

V: TRBV14
size: -
length: 16
D: -
J: TRBJ1-1
CDR3: CASSQDPAGRNTEAFF
DNA: TGTGCCAGCAGCCAAGATCCTGCAGGGCGGAACACTGAAGCTTTCTTT